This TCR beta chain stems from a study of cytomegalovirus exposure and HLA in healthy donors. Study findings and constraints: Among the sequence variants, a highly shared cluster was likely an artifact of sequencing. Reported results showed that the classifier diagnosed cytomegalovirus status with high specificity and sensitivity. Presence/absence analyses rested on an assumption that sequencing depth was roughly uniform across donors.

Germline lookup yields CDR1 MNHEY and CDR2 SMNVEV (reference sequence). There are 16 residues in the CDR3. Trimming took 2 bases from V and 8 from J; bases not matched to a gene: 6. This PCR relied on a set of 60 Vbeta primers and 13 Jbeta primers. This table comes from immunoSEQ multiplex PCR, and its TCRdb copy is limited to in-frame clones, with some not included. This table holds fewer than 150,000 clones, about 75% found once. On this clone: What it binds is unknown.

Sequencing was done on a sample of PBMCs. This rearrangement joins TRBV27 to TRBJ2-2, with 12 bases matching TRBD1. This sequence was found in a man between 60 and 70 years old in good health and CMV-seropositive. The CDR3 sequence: CASSLGDRGRLGELFF. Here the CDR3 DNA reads TGTGCCAGCAGTTTAGGGGACAGGGGGCGTCTAGGGGAGCTGTTTTTT.